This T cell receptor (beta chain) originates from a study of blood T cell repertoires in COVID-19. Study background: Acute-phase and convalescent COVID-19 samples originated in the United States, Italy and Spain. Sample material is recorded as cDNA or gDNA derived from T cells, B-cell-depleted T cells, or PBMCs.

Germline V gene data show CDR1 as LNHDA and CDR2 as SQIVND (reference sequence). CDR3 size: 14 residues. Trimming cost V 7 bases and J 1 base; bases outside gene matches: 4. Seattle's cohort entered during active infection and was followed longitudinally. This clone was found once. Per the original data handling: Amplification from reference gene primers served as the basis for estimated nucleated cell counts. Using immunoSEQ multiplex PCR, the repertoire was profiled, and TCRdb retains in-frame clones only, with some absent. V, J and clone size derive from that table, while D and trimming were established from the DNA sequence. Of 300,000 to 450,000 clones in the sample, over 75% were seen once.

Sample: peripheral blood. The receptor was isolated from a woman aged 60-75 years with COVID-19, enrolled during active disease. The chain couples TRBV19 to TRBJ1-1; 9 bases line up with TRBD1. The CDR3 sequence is CASTLQGANTEAFF. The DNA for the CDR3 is TGTGCCAGTACCTTACAGGGGGCGAACACTGAAGCTTTCTTT.